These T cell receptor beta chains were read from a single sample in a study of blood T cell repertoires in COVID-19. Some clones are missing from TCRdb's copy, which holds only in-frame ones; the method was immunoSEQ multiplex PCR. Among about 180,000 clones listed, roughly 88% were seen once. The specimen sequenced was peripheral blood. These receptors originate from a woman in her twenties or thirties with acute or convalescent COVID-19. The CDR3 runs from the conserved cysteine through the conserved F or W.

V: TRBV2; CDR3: CASSDGQGAYEQYF
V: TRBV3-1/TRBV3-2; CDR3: CASSQQGWREREDTGELFF
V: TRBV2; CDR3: CASSGLAGSDSYNEQFF
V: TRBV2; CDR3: CASSVGEGNTIYF
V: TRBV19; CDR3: CASTNTGHIIYF
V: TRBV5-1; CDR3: CASSLEGAETQYF
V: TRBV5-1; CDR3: CASGPGQLVYGYTF
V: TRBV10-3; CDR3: CAISGGQETQYF
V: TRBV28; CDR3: CVTGDHTDTQYF
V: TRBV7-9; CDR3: CASSFLGTGEVRGYTF
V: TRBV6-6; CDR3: CASKQSGANVLTF
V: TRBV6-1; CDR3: CASSDNIYEQYF
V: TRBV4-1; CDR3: CASSQDPDRGKYDEQFF
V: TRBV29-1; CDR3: CSAGENSPLHF
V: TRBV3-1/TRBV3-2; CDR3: CATGTSGTDTQYF
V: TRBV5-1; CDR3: CASGDRTNTGELFF
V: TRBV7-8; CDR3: CASSLVAVPGEPQHF
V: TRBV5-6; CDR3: CASSLGLAVYSYEQYF
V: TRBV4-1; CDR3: CASSQDRGQPQHF
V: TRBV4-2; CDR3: CASSQESGRVNEQYF
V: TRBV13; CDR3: CASKRQLNTGELFF
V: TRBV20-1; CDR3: CSASRTGEAFF
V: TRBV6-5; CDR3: CASSFIQGDEQYF
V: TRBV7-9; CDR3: CASSLGTTGGGFF
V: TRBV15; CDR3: CATSRGGQGATVQPQHF
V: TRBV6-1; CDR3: CASSEGFARNEQFF
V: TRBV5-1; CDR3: CASSLRQARDTGELFF
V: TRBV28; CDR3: CASSKTTSGHNEQFF
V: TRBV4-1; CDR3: CASSQQLNIVTEAFF
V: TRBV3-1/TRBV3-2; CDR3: CASRLEANYGYTF
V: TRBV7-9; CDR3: CASSFDNEQYF
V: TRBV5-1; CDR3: CASSEGAGETQYF
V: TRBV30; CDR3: CAWSTTGFVGNTIYF
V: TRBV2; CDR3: CALSREAFF
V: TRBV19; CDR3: CASSVLAEGHDTQYF
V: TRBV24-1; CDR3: CATSDPARGVYGYTF
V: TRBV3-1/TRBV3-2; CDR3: CASSFNRDRGGNEQFF
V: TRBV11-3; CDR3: CASSGTTPPGVF
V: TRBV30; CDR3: CASQLSLNSPLHF
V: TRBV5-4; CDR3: CASSLGGQLTF
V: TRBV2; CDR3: CASSLFIINEQFF
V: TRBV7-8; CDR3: CASSLGIGVNILNEQFF